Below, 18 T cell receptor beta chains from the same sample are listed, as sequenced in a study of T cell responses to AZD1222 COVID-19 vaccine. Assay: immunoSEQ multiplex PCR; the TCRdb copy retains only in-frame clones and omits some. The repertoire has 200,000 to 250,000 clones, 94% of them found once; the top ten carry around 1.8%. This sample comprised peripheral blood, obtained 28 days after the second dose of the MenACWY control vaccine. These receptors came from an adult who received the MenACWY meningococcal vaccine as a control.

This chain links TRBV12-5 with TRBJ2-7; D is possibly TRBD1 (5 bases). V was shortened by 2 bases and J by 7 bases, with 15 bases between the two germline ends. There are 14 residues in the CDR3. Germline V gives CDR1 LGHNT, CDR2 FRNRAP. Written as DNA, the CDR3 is TGTGCTAGTGGTTTGCCTTTACTGGGGCGGGAGCAGTACTTC. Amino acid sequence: CASGLPLLGREQYF.

In nucleotides, the CDR3 is TGTGCCAGCAGTGATGCGGGGCAGGGCACAGTCGATACGCAGTATTTT. Translating gives CASSDAGQGTVDTQYF. This chain links TRBV2 with TRBJ2-3; tentative D call: TRBD2 (6 bases). Germline CDR1 is SNHLY and CDR2 is FYNNEI. V was pared by 3 bases and J by 6 bases, with 19 bases between. This CDR3 is 16 amino acids long. Full variable domain (outside the CDR3, taken from reference TRBV2 and TRBJ2-3): EPEVTQTPSHQVTQMGQEVILRCVPISNHLYFYWYRQILGQKVEFLVSFYNNEISEKSEIFDDQFSVERPDGSNFTLKIRSTKLEDSAMYFCASSDAGQGTVDTQYFGPGTRLTVL.

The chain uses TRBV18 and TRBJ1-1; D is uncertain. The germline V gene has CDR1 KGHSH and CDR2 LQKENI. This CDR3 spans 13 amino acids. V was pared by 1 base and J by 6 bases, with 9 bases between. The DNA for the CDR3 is TGTGCCAGCTCACCACTAGATACCTCTGAAGCTTTCTTT. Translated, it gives CASSPLDTSEAFF.

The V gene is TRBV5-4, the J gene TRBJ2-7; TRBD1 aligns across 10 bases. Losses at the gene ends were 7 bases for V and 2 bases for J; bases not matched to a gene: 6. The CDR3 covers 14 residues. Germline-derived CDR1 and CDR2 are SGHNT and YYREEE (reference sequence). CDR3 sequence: CASGPDRGAYEQYF. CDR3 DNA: TGTGCCAGCGGCCCGGACAGGGGGGCCTACGAGCAGTACTTC. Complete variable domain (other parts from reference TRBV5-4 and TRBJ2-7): ETGVTQSPTHLIKTRGQQVTLRCSSQSGHNTVSWYQQALGQGPQFIFQYYREEENGRGNFPPRFSGLQFPNYSSELNVNALELDDSALYLCASGPDRGAYEQYFGPGTRLTVT.

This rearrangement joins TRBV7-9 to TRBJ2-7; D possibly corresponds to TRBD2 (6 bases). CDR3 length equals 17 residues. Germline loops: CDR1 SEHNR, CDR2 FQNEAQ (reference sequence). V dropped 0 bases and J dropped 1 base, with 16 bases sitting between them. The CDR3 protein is CASSLAGLPFASYEQYF. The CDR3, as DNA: TGTGCCAGCAGCTTAGCAGGACTACCCTTTGCGTCCTACGAGCAGTACTTC.

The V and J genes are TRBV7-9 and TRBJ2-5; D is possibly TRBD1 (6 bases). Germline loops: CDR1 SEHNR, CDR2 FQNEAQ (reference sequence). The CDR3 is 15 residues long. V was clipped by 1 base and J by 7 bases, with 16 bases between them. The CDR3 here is CASSLVIAGDVTQYF. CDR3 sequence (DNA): TGTGCCAGCAGCTTAGTCATTGCAGGGGATGTGACCCAGTACTTC.

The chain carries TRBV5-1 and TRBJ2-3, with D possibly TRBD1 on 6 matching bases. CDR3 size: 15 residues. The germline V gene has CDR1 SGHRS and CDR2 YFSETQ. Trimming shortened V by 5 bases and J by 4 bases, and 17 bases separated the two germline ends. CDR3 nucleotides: TGCGCCAGCAGTCAGAGTACAGGGTCGGCAGATACGCAGTATTTT. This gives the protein CASSQSTGSADTQYF.

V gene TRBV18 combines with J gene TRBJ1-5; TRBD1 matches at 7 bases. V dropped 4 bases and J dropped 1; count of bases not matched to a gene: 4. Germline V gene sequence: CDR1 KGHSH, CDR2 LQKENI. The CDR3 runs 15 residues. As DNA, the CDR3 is TGTGCCAGCTCACTAACCAGGGGGAGCAATCAGCCCCAGCATTTT. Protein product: CASSLTRGSNQPQHF.

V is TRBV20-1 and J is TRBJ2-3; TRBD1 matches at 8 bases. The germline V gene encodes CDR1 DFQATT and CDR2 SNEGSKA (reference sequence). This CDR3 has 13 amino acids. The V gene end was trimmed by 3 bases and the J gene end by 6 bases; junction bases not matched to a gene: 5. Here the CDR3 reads CSASWTGMDTQYF. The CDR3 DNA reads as TGCAGTGCTAGTTGGACAGGGATGGATACGCAGTATTTT.

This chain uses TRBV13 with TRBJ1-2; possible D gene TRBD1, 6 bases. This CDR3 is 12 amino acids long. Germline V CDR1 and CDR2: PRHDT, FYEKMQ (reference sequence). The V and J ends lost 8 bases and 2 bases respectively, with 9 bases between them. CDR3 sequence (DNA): TGTGCCAGCCGACAGGAAAACTATGGCTACACCTTC. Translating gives CASRQENYGYTF.

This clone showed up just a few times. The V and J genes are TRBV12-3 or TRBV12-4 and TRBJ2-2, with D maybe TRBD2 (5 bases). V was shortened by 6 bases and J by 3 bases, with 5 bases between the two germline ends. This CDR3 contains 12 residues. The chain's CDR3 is CASSGDTGELFF. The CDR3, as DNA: TGTGCCAGCAGCGGGGACACCGGGGAGCTGTTTTTT.

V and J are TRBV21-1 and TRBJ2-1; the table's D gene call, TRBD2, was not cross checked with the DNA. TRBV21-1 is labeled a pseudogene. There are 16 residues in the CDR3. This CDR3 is CASITLAGGCYNEQFF. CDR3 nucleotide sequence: TGTGCCAGCATCACTTTGGCGGGAGGGTGTTACAATGAGCAGTTCTTC.

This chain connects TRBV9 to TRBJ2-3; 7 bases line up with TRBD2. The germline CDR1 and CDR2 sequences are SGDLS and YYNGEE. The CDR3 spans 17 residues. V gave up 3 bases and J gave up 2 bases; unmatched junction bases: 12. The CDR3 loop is CASSGGGEGRPTDTQYF. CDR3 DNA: TGTGCCAGCAGCGGAGGCGGGGAGGGCCGGCCCACAGATACGCAGTATTTT. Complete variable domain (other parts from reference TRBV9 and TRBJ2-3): DSGVTQTPKHLITATGQRVTLRCSPRSGDLSVYWYQQSLDQGLQFLIQYYNGEERAKGNILERFSAQQFPDLHSELNLSSLELGDSALYFCASSGGGEGRPTDTQYFGPGTRLTVL.

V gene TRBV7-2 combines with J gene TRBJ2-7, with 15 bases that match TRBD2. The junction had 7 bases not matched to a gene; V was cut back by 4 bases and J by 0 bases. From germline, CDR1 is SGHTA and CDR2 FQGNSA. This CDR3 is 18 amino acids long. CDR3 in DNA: TGTGCCAGCAGCTGGACTAGCGGGAGGGGCGCCAGCTCCTACGAGCAGTACTTC. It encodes CASSWTSGRGASSYEQYF. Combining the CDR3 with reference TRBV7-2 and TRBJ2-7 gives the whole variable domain GAGVSQSPSNKVTEKGKDVELRCDPISGHTALYWYRQSLGQGLEFLIYFQGNSAPDKSGLPSDRFSAERTGGSVSTLTIQRTQQEDSAVYLCASSWTSGRGASSYEQYFGPGTRLTVT.

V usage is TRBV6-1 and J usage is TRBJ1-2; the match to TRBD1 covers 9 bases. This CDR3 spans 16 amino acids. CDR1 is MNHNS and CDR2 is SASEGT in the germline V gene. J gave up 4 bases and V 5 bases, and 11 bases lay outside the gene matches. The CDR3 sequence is CASSQDYRGHSYGYTF. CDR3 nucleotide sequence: TGTGCCAGCAGTCAAGATTACAGGGGGCATAGCTATGGCTACACCTTC.

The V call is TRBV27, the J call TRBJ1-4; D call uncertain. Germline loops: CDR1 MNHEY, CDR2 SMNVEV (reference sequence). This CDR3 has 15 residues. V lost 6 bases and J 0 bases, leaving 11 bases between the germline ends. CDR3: CASRPPGTTNEKLFF. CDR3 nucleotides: TGTGCCAGCAGACCACCGGGAACAACTAATGAAAAACTGTTTTTT.

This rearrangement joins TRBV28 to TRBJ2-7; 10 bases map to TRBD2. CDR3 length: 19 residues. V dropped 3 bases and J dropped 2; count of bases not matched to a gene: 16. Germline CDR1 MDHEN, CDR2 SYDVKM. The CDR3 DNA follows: TGTGCCAGCAGTTTCTCCCCCGGGGCCACTAGCGGGAAGACCTACGAGCAGTACTTC. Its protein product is CASSFSPGATSGKTYEQYF.

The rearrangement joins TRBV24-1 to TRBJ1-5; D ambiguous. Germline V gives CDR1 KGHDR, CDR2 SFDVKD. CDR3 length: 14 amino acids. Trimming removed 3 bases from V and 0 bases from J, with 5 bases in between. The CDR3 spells CATSDLNSNQPQHF. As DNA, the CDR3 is TGTGCCACCAGTGATCTGAATAGCAATCAGCCCCAGCATTTT.